The T cell receptor beta chain described here comes from a study of T cell changes during pregnancy in multiple sclerosis. Germline CDR1 reads SGHTA; CDR2 reads FQGNSA. The CDR3 is made up of 16 amino acids. The V gene end was trimmed by 6 bases and the J gene end by 5 bases; junction bases not matched to a gene: 5. Some clones are missing from TCRdb's copy, which holds only in-frame ones; the method was immunoSEQ multiplex PCR. Among around 88,000 clones, approximately 90% were seen once, and the ten largest hold over 2%. The chain carries TRBV7-2 and TRBJ2-1; 15 bases are a match to TRBD2. Here the sequenced sample was peripheral blood, taken in the first trimester of pregnancy. The receptor's source is a female donor with multiple sclerosis, enrolled in a pregnancy study. In DNA form, the CDR3 reads TGTGCCAGCAGGCGGACTAGCGGGGGGGTCAACAATGAGCAGTTCTTC. The encoded protein is CASRRTSGGVNNEQFF.